This T cell receptor beta chain was documented in a study of T cell repertoires in cytomegalovirus infection (dated by TCRdb to the late 2010s). As for the study more broadly: Recently identified HLA-C-restricted CMV epitopes, whose presentation resists viral immunomodulation, were targeted by peptide stimulations together with well-studied HLA-B-restricted epitopes. Because public TCR beta signatures pointed to carriage of CMV infection together with the matching HLA type, the HLA type of each donor mattered for the analysis.

Points the paper makes about the study in general: The ex vivo response was dominated by HLA-C-restricted CMV-specific TCR beta clonotypes, which also provided the single most frequent clonotype in two of eight donors. In both this cohort and an independent cohort of several hundred donors, the cumulative frequency of public TCR beta family members distinguished carriers of CMV infection plus the relevant HLA type.

The instrument was an Illumina HiSeq 1500. TCRdb itself trimmed the public reads at Q25 with fastp, ran MiXCR and retained productive beta chains. Every entry covers one CDR3 protein and lists the most common genes and DNA from its rows. In this sample the table shows roughly 150,000 distinct CDR3 sequences, roughly 22% of which occur a single time. Of the sample, roughly 25% is held by the ten largest clones. Reading the label with the study, this specimen's treatment or condition is: in vitro stimulation with specific CMV peptide epitopes to enrich CMV-specific T cells. Notes on this clonotype: Its antigen remains unidentified. The record has no base qualities; no much larger clone is one base away.

The sample in question was CD8+ T cells from cultured PBMCs, obtained from culture after CMV antigen stimulation. The sequence was obtained from a human donor in good health (CMV status not recorded). Some clones in this sample may be carry-over from other donors' samples.

At the DNA level, the sequence is TGTGCCAGCGTCGGAGCTGGGAATGAGCAGTTCTTC. Its protein product is CASVGAGNEQFF. The rearrangement joined TRBV7-9 to TRBJ2-1; too little of a D gene remains to name it. CDR1 and CDR2 are drawn from the germline V gene (reference sequence): SEHNR, FQNEAQ. Relative to germline, V is 8 bases shorter and J is 7 bases shorter, with 12 bases between their ends. From the cysteine through the phenylalanine, the CDR3 covers 12 amino acids. Only the CDR3 DNA is retained, 36 bases long and in frame from the first base. The full variable domain, completed from the reference TRBV7-9 and TRBJ2-1 proteins outside the CDR3, reads DTGVSQNPRHKITKRGQNVTFRCDPISEHNRLYWYRQTLGQGPEFLTYFQNEAQLEKSRLLSDRFSAERPKGSFSTLEIQRTEQGDSAMYLCASVGAGNEQFFGPGTRLTVL.